Described below is a single TCR beta chain sequence and its context. Assay: immunoSEQ multiplex PCR; the TCRdb copy retains only in-frame clones and omits some. The sample holds about 60,000 clones, around nine tenths seen once. This record comes from a study of OX40 agonist ivuxolimab in advanced cancers. Per germline, CDR1 GTSNPN and CDR2 SVGIG (reference sequence). V shed 2 bases and J 7 bases; nucleotides not matched to a gene: 11. The CDR3 consists of 15 residues. Material: CD4+ or CD8+ T cells sorted from blood, obtained in a trial of the OX40 agonist ivuxolimab. The chain joins TRBV30 to TRBJ1-5, with TRBD1 identical over 7 bases. The source is an adult with an advanced solid tumor such as melanoma, head and neck, liver or kidney cancer. The CDR3 region has the DNA TGTGCCTGGAGTAAAGGACAGGCGCGAAGACAGCCCCAGCATTTT. Translating gives CAWSKGQARRQPQHF.